The 14 T cell receptor beta chains in this list originate from one sample, sequenced in a study of blood T cells in healthy people across ages. A sample-barcoded 5' primer and a J-beta primer mix were used in a second PCR of roughly 7 to 11 cycles. TCRdb reanalysed the 5' RACE reads using MiXCR and keeps one entry per CDR3 protein. The sample has 750,000 to 950,000 distinct CDR3 sequences; roughly 24% are singletons. These same data were also listed under a study on T cells of mothers and their children.

Sample: blood. Source of these receptors: a boy younger than 18 in good health.

This clonotype was seen a handful of times. V and J are TRBV20-1 and TRBJ1-5; possible D gene TRBD1, 5 bases. This CDR3 is built from 15 residues. The V and J ends lost 5 bases and 2 bases respectively, with 16 bases between them. Germline loops: CDR1 DFQATT, CDR2 SNEGSKA (reference sequence). The DNA for the CDR3 is TGCAGTGCTGAAACCAGGGAAACACGCAATCAGCCCCAGCATTTT. It encodes CSAETRETRNQPQHF.

The rearrangement uses TRBV29-1 and TRBJ2-1; TRBD2 aligns across 7 bases. The length of the CDR3 is 14 residues. Germline V gives CDR1 SQVTM, CDR2 ANQGSEA. V was pared by 7 bases and J by 0 bases, with 6 bases of the junction left unmatched. As DNA, the CDR3 is TGCAGCGGGGGCGGGGGTAGCTCCTACAATGAGCAGTTCTTC. Amino acid sequence: CSGGGGSSYNEQFF.

This chain connects TRBV6-5 to TRBJ1-6; D gene ambiguous. CDR3 size: 13 residues. Trimming removed 5 bases at V and 14 bases at J, with 16 bases between. Germline CDR1 MNHEY, CDR2 SVGAGI. Here the CDR3 reads CASSQPGKTALHF. The CDR3 coding sequence is TGTGCCAGCAGTCAACCCGGGAAGACGGCCCTCCACTTT.

This clonotype turned up a few times. The rearrangement links TRBV12-3 or TRBV12-4 to TRBJ1-5, with D maybe TRBD1 (5 bases). This CDR3 is built from 15 residues. Trimming shortened V by 9 bases and J by 2 bases, and 17 bases separated the two germline ends. Here the CDR3 reads CASNRGGGGNQPQHF. The DNA for the CDR3 is TGTGCCAGTAATCGGGGGGGAGGGGGCAATCAGCCCCAGCATTTT.

In regard to this clonotype: The junction and the germline gene differ at one end; a read error may be behind it. The CDR3 reads CTSSVGAGKVGANVLTF. CDR3 DNA sequence: TGTACCAGCAGCGTAGGGGCAGGGAAGGTTGGGGCCAACGTCCTGACTTTC. This chain joins TRBV9 and TRBJ2-6, with TRBD1 as a possible D gene (5 bases). The germline V gene encodes CDR1 SGDLS and CDR2 YYNGEE. CDR3 length equals 17 residues.

The V call is TRBV9, the J call TRBJ1-4; D gene uncertain. CDR3 size: 16 residues. Germline V CDR1 and CDR2: SGDLS, YYNGEE. The ends were cut back, 0 bases at V and 5 bases at J, with 14 bases in the middle. DNA of the CDR3: TGTGCCAGCAGCGTAGCTCAAGGGAAGAAAAATGAAAAACTGTTTTTT. It yields the protein CASSVAQGKKNEKLFF.

The chain is built from TRBV9 and TRBJ2-7, with D possibly matching TRBD2 (5 bases). V was pared by 0 bases and J by 5 bases, with 15 bases between. The CDR3 length is 15 residues. From germline, CDR1 is SGDLS and CDR2 YYNGEE. CDR3 sequence reads: CASSVEAKSGNEQYF. The CDR3 DNA sequence: TGTGCCAGCAGCGTAGAGGCCAAGTCCGGGAACGAGCAGTACTTC. The full variable domain, rest sourced from reference TRBV9 and TRBJ2-7, is DSGVTQTPKHLITATGQRVTLRCSPRSGDLSVYWYQQSLDQGLQFLIQYYNGEERAKGNILERFSAQQFPDLHSELNLSSLELGDSALYFCASSVEAKSGNEQYFGPGTRLTVT.

J is TRBJ2-6 and V is TRBV6-1, with TRBD2 matching over 12 bases. V lost 8 bases to trimming and J lost 4 bases; unmatched junction nucleotides: 6. Germline V gives CDR1 MNHNS, CDR2 SASEGT. This CDR3 has 16 amino acids. The CDR3 DNA reads as TGTGCCAGCGAAGCTAGCGGGGGGGGCGGGGCCAACGTCCTGACTTTC. Protein: CASEASGGGGANVLTF.

The V gene is TRBV3-1, the J gene TRBJ2-1; a possible D gene is TRBD2 (6 bases). The germline V gene has CDR1 LGHDT and CDR2 YNNKEL (reference sequence). This CDR3 contains 16 residues. V was cut by 4 bases and J by 1 base, with 14 bases left in between. The CDR3 DNA sequence: TGTGCCAGCAGCCCGCGCTCAGGGAGGTCCTACAATGAGCAGTTCTTC. Its protein is CASSPRSGRSYNEQFF.

J is TRBJ2-3 and V is TRBV7-9; D possibly corresponds to TRBD1 (6 bases). With 2 bases removed from V and 4 bases from J, the gap between germline ends came to 10 bases. CDR1 is SEHNR, CDR2 FQNEAQ, per germline (reference sequence). The CDR3 consists of 14 residues. The CDR3 region has the DNA TGTGCCAGCAGCTTAACGACAGGTGCAGATACGCAGTATTTT. This codes for CASSLTTGADTQYF. The whole variable domain, remainder taken from reference TRBV7-9 and TRBJ2-3, is DTGVSQNPRHKITKRGQNVTFRCDPISEHNRLYWYRQTLGQGPEFLTYFQNEAQLEKSRLLSDRFSAERPKGSFSTLEIQRTEQGDSAMYLCASSLTTGADTQYFGPGTRLTVL.

With regard to this clonotype: Here the CDR3 omits its conserved ending phenylalanine or tryptophan, so a read error is the likely source. The chain carries TRBV7-9 and TRBJ2-1; D uncertain. The CDR3 totals 14 residues. Per the germline V gene, CDR1 is SEHNR and CDR2 is FQNEAQ (reference sequence). The germline V and J ends were trimmed by 3 bases and 5 bases, with 11 bases remaining between them. The CDR3 protein is CASSLARSHNEQFL. The CDR3 coding sequence is TGTGCCAGCAGCTTGGCAAGATCCCACAATGAGCAGTTCCTC.

The V and J genes are TRBV20-1 and TRBJ2-3; 8 nucleotides align to TRBD1. The junction had 7 bases not matched to a gene; V was cut back by 6 bases and J by 8 bases. The CDR3 contains 12 residues. Per germline, CDR1 DFQATT and CDR2 SNEGSKA (reference sequence). CDR3 sequence reads: CSASTGVATQYF. DNA of the CDR3: TGCAGTGCCTCGACAGGGGTAGCTACGCAGTATTTT.

This clonotype was counted only a few times. The chain has TRBV28 and TRBJ1-5, with a possible D match to TRBD1 (6 bases). Germline values: CDR1 MDHEN, CDR2 SYDVKM. Trimming removed 7 bases at V and 10 bases at J, with 20 bases between. There are 14 residues in the CDR3. In DNA, the CDR3 is TGTGCCAGCAATCTGGACAGCCGGGGGCTTCCCCAGCATTTT. The encoded protein is CASNLDSRGLPQHF.

J is TRBJ2-5 and V is TRBV3-1; no reliable D call. This CDR3 has 12 amino acids. Germline V gene lookup returns CDR1 LGHDT and CDR2 YNNKEL (reference sequence). The V gene lost 4 bases and the J gene lost 6 bases, with 9 bases spanning the gap. The CDR3 protein is CASSPREKTQYF. The CDR3 coding sequence is TGTGCCAGCAGCCCTCGTGAGAAGACCCAGTACTTC.